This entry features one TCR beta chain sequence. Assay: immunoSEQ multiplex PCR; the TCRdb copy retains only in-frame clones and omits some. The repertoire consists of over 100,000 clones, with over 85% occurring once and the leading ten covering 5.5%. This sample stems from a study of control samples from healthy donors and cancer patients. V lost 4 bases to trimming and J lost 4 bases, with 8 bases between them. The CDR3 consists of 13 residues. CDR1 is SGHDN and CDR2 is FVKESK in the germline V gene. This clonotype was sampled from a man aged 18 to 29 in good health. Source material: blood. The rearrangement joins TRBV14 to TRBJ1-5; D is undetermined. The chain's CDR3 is CASSRGSNQPQHF. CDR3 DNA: TGTGCCAGCAGCCGGGGTAGTAATCAGCCCCAGCATTTT.